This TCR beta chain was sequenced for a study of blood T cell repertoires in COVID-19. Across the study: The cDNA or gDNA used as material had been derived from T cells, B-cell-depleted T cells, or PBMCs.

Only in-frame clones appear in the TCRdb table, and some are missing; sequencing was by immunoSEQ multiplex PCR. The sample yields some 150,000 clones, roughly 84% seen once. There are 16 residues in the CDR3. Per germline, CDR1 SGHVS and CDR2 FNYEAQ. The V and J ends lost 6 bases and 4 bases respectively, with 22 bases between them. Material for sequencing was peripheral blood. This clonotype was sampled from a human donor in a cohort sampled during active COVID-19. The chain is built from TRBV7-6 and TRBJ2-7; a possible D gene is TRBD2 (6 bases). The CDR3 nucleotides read TGTGCCAGCAGTACCGCGGCGGGGCTCAGGGAATACGAGCAGTACTTC. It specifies CASSTAAGLREYEQYF.